This T cell receptor beta chain appears in the sequencing data of a study of control samples from healthy donors and cancer patients. The CDR3 consists of 15 residues. Trimming took off 3 bases at V and 8 bases at J, with 17 bases between the two ends. Germline CDR1 is SGHDT and CDR2 is YYEEEE. Sequencing was performed with immunoSEQ multiplex PCR; in TCRdb, only in-frame clones are kept and a portion is missing. The repertoire includes about 130,000 clones, approximately 94% of them detected once, and 1.5% to 2% sits in the top ten. This clone was seen a single time. The chain recombines TRBV5-6 with TRBJ1-4, with D uncertain. The sequencing sample was made of PBMCs. The sequence was collected from a man over 45 with head and neck cancer. The CDR3 is CASSSDAANAEKLFF. Written as DNA, the CDR3 is TGTGCCAGCAGCTCGGACGCCGCGAACGCCGAAAAACTGTTTTTT.